Given below is one TCR beta chain in context. Antigen unknown. TRB was amplified by touch-down multiplex PCR, primer pools A and B combined. TCRdb processed the multiplex PCR reads again and assigns one entry to each CDR3 protein, with no DNA. Its clone listing holds about 5,500 distinct CDR3 sequences. The data were obtained in a study of T cell clusters in autoimmune cytopenias. Study results and limitations: Clustering suggested that physiological T cell clusters were missing in primary autoimmune cytopenia patients.

About 37,500 genome equivalents of blood DNA were amplified for TRB. This CDR3 is 14 amino acids long. CDR1 DFQATT and CDR2 SNEGSKA come from the germline V gene (reference sequence). Another study also made use of these data, one on T cell repertoires in aging, cancer and after chemotherapy. This second report adds: Healthy donor repertoires were recorded over several months to years and showed clear clonal overlap. Approximately 9.6 million TCR reads were in the whole dataset.

Sequencing was done on a sample of peripheral blood. The chain has TRBV20-1 and TRBJ1-5; TCRdb indicates TRBD1, and absent DNA this call remains unverified. This clonotype was obtained from a human donor in good health. The CDR3: CSASRGYSNQPQHF.